The T cell receptor (beta chain) under discussion was sequenced for a study of control samples from healthy donors and cancer patients. Produced via immunoSEQ multiplex PCR; TCRdb's table is partial and in-frame only. The sample includes more than 95,000 clones, 85% to 95% seen only once; the top ten take approximately 8%. The CDR3 spans 17 residues. V gave up 2 bases and J gave up 4 bases, with 21 bases separating them. Germline lookup yields CDR1 SGHRS and CDR2 YFSETQ. The chain joins TRBV5-1 to TRBJ1-2; D may be TRBD1 (5 bases). The source is a man between 18 and 35 years old in good health. Sequencing was carried out using blood. CDR3 in amino acids: CASSLGIGNVGGYGYTF. Here the CDR3 DNA reads TGCGCCAGCAGCTTAGGAATCGGAAACGTCGGGGGCTATGGCTACACCTTC.